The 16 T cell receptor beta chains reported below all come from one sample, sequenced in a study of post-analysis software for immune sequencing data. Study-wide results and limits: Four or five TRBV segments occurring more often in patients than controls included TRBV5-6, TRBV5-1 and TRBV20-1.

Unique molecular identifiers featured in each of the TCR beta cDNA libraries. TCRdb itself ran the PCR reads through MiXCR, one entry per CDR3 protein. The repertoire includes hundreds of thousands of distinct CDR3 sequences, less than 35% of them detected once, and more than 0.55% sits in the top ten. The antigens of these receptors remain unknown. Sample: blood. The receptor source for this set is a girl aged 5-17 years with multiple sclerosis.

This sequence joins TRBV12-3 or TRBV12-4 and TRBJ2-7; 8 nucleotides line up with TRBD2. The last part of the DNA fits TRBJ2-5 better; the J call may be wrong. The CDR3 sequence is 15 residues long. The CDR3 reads CASSLNPAGAETQYF. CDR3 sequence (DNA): TGTGCCAGCAGTTTGAATCCAGCGGGAGCAGAGACCCAGTACTTC.

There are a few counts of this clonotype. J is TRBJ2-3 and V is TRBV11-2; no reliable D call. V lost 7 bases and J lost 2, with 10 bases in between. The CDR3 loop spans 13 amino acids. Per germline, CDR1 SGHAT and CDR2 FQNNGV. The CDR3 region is CASTLHYTDTQYF. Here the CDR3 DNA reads TGTGCCAGCACCCTCCATTACACAGATACGCAGTATTTT. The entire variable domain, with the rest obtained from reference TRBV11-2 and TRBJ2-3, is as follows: EAGVAQSPRYKIIEKRQSVAFWCNPISGHATLYWYQQILGQGPKLLIQFQNNGVVDDSQLPKDRFSAERLKGVDSTLKIQPAKLEDSAVYLCASTLHYTDTQYFGPGTRLTVL.

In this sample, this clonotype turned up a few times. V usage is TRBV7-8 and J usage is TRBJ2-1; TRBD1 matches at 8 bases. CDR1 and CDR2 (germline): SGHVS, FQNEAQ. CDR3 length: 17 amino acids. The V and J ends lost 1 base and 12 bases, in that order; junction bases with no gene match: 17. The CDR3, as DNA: TGTGCCAGCAGCTTAGGTAGGACAGGGAGGCATGAGAGAGGGCAGTTCTTC. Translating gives CASSLGRTGRHERGQFF.

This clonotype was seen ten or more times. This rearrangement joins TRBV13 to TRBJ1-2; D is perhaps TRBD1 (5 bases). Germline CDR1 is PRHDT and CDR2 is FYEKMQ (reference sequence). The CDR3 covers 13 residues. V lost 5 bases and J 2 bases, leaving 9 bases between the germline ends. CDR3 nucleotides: TGTGCCAGCAGCCAAGGGGCAAACTATGGCTACACCTTC. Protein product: CASSQGANYGYTF.

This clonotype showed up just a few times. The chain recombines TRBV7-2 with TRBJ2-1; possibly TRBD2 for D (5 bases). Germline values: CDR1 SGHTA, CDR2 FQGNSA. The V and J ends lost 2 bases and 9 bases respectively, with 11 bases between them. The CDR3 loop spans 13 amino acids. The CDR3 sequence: CASSLMGTSEQFF. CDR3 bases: TGTGCCAGCAGCTTAATGGGTACTAGTGAGCAGTTCTTC.

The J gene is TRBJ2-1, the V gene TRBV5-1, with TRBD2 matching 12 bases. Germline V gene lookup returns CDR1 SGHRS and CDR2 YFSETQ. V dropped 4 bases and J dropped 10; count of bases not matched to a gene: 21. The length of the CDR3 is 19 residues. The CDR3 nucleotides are TGCGCCAGCAGCCCCTGGATTAGACTAGCGGGGGAGTGGTTGGGCGAGCAGTTCTTC. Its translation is CASSPWIRLAGEWLGEQFF.

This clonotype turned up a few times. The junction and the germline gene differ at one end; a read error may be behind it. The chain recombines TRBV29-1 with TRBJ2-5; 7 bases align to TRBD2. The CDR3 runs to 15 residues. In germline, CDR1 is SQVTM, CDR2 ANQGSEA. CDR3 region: CSVESASGHQETLYF. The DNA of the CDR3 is TGCAGCGTTGAATCGGCTAGCGGACACCAAGAGACCCTGTACTTC.

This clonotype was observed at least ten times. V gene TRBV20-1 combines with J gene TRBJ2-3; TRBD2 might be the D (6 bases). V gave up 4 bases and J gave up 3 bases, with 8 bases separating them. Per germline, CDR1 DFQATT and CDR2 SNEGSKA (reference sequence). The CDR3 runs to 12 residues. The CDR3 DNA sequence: TGCAGTGCTACTCGGGGGACAGATACGCAGTATTTT. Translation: CSATRGTDTQYF.

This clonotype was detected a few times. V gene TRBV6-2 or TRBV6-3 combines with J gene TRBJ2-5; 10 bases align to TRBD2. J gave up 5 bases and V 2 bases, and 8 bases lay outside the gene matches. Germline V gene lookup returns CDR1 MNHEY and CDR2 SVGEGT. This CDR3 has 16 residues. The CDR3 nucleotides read TGTGCCAGCAGTTACGCCCTAGCGGGAGCGGTTGAGACCCAGTACTTC. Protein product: CASSYALAGAVETQYF.

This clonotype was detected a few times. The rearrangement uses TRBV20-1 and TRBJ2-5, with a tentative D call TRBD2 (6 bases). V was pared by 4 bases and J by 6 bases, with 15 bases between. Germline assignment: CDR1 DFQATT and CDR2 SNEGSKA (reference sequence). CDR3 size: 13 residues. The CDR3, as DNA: TGCAGTGCTACCCGGGACTCCGAGAAGACCCAGTACTTC. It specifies CSATRDSEKTQYF.

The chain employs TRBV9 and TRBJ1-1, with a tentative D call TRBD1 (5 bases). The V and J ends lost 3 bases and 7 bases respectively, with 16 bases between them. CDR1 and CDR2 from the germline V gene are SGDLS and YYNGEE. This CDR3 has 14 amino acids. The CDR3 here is CASSAGRGTGEAFF. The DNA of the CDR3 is TGTGCCAGCAGCGCAGGACGGGGAACAGGTGAAGCTTTCTTT.

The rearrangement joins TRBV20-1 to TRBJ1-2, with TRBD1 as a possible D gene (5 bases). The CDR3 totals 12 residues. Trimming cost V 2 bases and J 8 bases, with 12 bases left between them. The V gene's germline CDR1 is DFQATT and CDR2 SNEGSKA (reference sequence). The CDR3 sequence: CSARPSRDGYTF. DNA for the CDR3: TGCAGTGCTAGACCGTCCAGGGACGGCTACACCTTC.

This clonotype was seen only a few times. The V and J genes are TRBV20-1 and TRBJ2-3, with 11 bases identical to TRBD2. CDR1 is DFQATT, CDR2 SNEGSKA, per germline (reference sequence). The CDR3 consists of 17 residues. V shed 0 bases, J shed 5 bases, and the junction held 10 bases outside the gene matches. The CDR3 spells CSARDPFSGRAKDTQYF. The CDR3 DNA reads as TGCAGTGCTAGAGATCCGTTTAGCGGGAGGGCAAAAGATACGCAGTATTTT.

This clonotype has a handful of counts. This CDR3 reads CASSPSARGGNQPQHF. The CDR3 bases are TGCGCCAGCAGCCCCTCGGCCCGGGGCGGCAATCAGCCCCAGCATTTT. This sequence joins TRBV5-1 and TRBJ1-5, with D perhaps matching TRBD1 (5 bases). Germline V gives CDR1 SGHRS, CDR2 YFSETQ. This CDR3 contains 16 residues. V dropped 4 bases and J dropped 2 bases, with 16 bases sitting between them.

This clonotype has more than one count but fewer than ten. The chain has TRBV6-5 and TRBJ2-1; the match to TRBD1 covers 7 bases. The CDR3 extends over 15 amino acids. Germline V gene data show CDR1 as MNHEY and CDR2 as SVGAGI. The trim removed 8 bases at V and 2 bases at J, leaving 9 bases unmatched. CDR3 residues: CASRGGDRAYNEQFF. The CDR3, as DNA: TGTGCCAGCCGCGGTGGGGACAGAGCCTACAATGAGCAGTTCTTC.

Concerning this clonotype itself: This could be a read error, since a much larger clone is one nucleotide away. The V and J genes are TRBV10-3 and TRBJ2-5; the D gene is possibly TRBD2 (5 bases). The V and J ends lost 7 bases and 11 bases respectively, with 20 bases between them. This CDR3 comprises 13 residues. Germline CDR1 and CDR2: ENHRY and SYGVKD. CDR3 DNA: TGTGCCATCACGGGGATCGGGTACAATGAGCAGTACTTC. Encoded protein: CAITGIGYNEQYF.